These 5 T cell receptor beta chains were sequenced from one sample in a study of blood T cells in healthy people across ages. Combining a sample-barcoded 5' primer with a J-beta primer mix, a second PCR ran for roughly 7 to 11 cycles. TCRdb reanalysed the 5' RACE reads using MiXCR and keeps one entry per CDR3 protein. Of 550,000 to 650,000 distinct CDR3 sequences detected, 25% to 30% appear once; the ten largest clones hold around 16%. Source material: blood. The source is a woman older than 75 in good health.

This clonotype has ten or more counts. The chain couples TRBV20-1 to TRBJ2-5; the match to TRBD1 covers 7 bases. This CDR3 has 13 amino acids. The trim removed 1 base at V and 9 bases at J, leaving 8 bases unmatched. CDR1 is DFQATT and CDR2 is SNEGSKA in the germline V gene (reference sequence). The CDR3 DNA follows: TGCAGTGCTAGAGGACCGACAGGGAATGCCCAGTACTTC. This sequence encodes CSARGPTGNAQYF.

This clonotype was detected a few times. The V gene is TRBV6-1, the J gene TRBJ2-7, with D possibly matching TRBD1 (6 bases). Germline loops: CDR1 MNHNS, CDR2 SASEGT. The CDR3 runs 16 residues. V was cut by 0 bases and J by 6 bases, with 18 bases left in between. The CDR3 DNA is TGTGCCAGCAGTGAAGCGGTACAGGGATCCTTGGGCGAGCAGTACTTC. It encodes CASSEAVQGSLGEQYF.

V gene TRBV9 combines with J gene TRBJ1-6, with 8 bases that match TRBD1. J was trimmed by 7 bases and V by 3 bases; bases with no gene match: 6. Germline V gives CDR1 SGDLS, CDR2 YYNGEE. This CDR3 has 15 amino acids. The CDR3 bases are TGTGCCAGCAGCGGCCGGCGGACAGGGAATTCACCCCTCCACTTT. The encoded protein is CASSGRRTGNSPLHF.

Many counts were recorded for this clonotype. This chain uses TRBV7-9 with TRBJ1-4; no clear D gene. CDR3 length: 15 residues. Germline loops: CDR1 SEHNR, CDR2 FQNEAQ (reference sequence). V lost 7 bases and J 8 bases, leaving 20 bases between the germline ends. The CDR3 coding sequence is TGTGCCAGCAACGCTGGGCAGCGCCAGGTCGAAAAACTGTTTTTT. Translated: CASNAGQRQVEKLFF.

The chain couples TRBV9 to TRBJ1-5; TRBD1 matches at 10 bases. Unmatched junction bases numbered 3, after V lost 2 bases and J lost 4 bases. The CDR3 runs 15 residues. Looked up from germline, CDR1 is SGDLS and CDR2 is YYNGEE. Written as DNA, the CDR3 is TGTGCCAGCAGCGTGGGACAGGGGTTAAATCAGCCCCAGCATTTT. It translates to CASSVGQGLNQPQHF.